This TCR beta chain came from a study of blood T cell repertoires in COVID-19. Overall study: The samples span acute and convalescent COVID-19 from the United States, Italy and Spain.

CDR1 MNHEY and CDR2 SVGAGI come from the germline V gene. The CDR3 is 13 amino acids. V dropped 10 bases and J dropped 4 bases, with 16 bases sitting between them. The repertoire was sequenced with immunoSEQ multiplex PCR; TCRdb's copy has only in-frame clones and lacks some. The sample yields around 700,000 clones, 90% seen once. The sequence was obtained from a woman younger than 35 with acute or convalescent COVID-19. Sequenced input: peripheral blood. V gene TRBV6-5 combines with J gene TRBJ1-2; D may be TRBD1 (5 bases). For the CDR3, the DNA is TGTGCCACCAACAAAGGGACTGGCTATGGCTACACCTTC. Translating gives CATNKGTGYGYTF.